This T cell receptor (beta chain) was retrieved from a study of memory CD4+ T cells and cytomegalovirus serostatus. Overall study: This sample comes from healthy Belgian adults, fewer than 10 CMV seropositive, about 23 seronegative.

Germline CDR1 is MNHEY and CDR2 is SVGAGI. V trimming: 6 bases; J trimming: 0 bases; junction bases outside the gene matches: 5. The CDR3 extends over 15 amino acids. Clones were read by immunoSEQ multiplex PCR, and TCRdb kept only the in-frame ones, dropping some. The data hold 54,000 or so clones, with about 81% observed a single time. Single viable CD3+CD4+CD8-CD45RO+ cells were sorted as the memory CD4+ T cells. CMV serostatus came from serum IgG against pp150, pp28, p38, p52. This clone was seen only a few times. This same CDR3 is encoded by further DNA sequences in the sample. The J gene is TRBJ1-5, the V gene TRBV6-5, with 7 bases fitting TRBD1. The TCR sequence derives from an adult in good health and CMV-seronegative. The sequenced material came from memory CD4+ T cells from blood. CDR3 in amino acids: CASRRQGGSNQPQHF. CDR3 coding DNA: TGTGCCAGCAGACGACAGGGAGGTAGCAATCAGCCCCAGCATTTT.